This T cell receptor beta chain was recorded in a study of T cell responses to AZD1222 COVID-19 vaccine. Generated by immunoSEQ multiplex PCR, the TCRdb table keeps only in-frame clones and is missing some. Among about 130,000 clones listed, roughly 85% were seen once. V lost 3 bases and J 13 bases, leaving 7 bases between the germline ends. CDR3 length: 11 residues. The source is an adult in good health. Source: peripheral blood, taken on day 0 of AZD1222 vaccination. The rearrangement uses TRBV12-3 or TRBV12-4 and TRBJ1-6; possibly TRBD1 for D (5 bases). The CDR3 loop reads CASSFGGPLHF. The CDR3 DNA reads TGTGCCAGCAGTTTTGGGGGGCCCCTCCACTTT.